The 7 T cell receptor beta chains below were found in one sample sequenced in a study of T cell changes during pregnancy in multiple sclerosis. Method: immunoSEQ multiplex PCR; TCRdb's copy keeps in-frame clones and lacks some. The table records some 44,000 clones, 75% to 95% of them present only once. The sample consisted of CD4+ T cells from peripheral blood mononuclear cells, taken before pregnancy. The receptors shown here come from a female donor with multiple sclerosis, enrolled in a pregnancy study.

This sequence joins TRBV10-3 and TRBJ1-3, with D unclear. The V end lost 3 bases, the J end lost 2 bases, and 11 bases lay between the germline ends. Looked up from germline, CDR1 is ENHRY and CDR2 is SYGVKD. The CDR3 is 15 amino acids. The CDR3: CAISDSEVPGNTIYF. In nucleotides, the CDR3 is TGTGCCATCAGTGACTCGGAGGTTCCTGGAAACACCATATATTTT.

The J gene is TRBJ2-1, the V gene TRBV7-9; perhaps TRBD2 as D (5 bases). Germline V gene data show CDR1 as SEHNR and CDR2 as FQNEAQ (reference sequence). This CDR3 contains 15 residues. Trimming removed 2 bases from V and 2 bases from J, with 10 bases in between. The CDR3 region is CASSLPSGTYNEQFF. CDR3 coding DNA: TGTGCCAGCAGCTTACCGAGCGGCACCTACAATGAGCAGTTCTTC.

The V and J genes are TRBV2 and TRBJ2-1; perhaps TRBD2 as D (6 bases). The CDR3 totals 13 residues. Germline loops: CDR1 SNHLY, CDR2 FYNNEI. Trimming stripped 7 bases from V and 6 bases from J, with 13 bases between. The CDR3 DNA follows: TGTGCCAGCAATCCGGGACTTATCAATGAGCAGTTCTTC. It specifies CASNPGLINEQFF.

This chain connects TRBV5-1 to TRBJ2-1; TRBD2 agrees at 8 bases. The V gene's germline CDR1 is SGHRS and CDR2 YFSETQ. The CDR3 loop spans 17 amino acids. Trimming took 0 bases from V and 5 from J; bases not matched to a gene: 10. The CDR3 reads CASSLVLREGRNNEQFF. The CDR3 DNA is TGCGCCAGCAGCTTGGTACTACGGGAGGGCCGGAACAATGAGCAGTTCTTC. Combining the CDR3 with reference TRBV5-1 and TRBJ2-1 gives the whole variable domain KAGVTQTPRYLIKTRGQQVTLSCSPISGHRSVSWYQQTPGQGLQFLFEYFSETQRNKGNFPGRFSGRQFSNSRSEMNVSTLELGDSALYLCASSLVLREGRNNEQFFGPGTRLTVL.

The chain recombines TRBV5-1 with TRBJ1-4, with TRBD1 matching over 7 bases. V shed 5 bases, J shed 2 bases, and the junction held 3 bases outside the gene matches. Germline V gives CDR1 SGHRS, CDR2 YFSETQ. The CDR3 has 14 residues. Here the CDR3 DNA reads TGCGCCAGCAGTCTGGACAGGACTAATGAAAAACTGTTTTTT. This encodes CASSLDRTNEKLFF.

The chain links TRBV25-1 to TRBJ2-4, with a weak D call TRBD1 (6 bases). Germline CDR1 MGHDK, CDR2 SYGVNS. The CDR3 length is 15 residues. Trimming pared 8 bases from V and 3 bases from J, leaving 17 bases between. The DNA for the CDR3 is TGTGCCAGCCGCCCACAGGGTTTTGGCAAAAACATTCAGTACTTC. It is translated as CASRPQGFGKNIQYF.

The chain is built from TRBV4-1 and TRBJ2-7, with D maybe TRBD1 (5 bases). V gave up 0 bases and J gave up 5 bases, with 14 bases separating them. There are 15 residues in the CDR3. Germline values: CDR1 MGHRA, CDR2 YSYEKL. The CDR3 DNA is TGCGCCAGCAGCCAAGAATGGAACAGGCCTCACGAGCAGTACTTC. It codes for CASSQEWNRPHEQYF.